The T cell receptor beta chain described here comes from a study of shared clonotypes between healthy human individuals. Study as a whole: Two women and three men aged 18 to 49 served as donors.

The V gene's germline CDR1 is MNHEY and CDR2 SVGAGI. Between the trimmed V and J ends, which lost 0 bases and 11 bases, there was a span of 13 bases. There are 14 residues in the CDR3. Researchers ran the assay at a deep level. Amplification in unsorted PBMC replicate PCRs started from around 330 ng DNA, which equals roughly 27,000 T cell genomes. Libraries were prepared by immunoSEQ multiplex PCR; TCRdb keeps only in-frame clonotypes and omits some of them. The sample lists fewer than 550,000 clones, 60% to 80% seen once, with around 12% in the top ten. The donors were all Caucasian adults (living in Nashville, Tennessee).

J is TRBJ1-4 and V is TRBV6-5, with D perhaps matching TRBD1 (5 bases). The TCR sequence derives from a woman between 35 and 50 years old in good health. Some clones in this sample may be carry-over from other donors' samples. Sequenced material: PBMCs. This chain's CDR3 is CASSYSGVQDKLFF. DNA of the CDR3: TGTGCCAGCAGTTACTCGGGGGTCCAAGATAAACTGTTTTTT.